This T cell receptor (beta chain) is from a study of T cells in Graves' hyperthyroidism and ophthalmopathy. This clonotype was seen many times. What it binds is not known. Participants, patients aged 18 to 65, had newly diagnosed hyperthyroidism with a duration under 2 months. Based on clinical symptoms, serum thyroxine and TRAb, thyroid ultrasound and orbital computed tomography, diagnoses were reached. Amplification yielded TCR beta CDR3 regions, with RNA transcripts as the source. The HTBI set primed first-round TCR CDR3 RT-PCR. TCRdb used MiXCR to reprocess the multiplex PCR reads, holding one entry per CDR3 protein. In the table there are about 700,000 distinct CDR3 sequences, 12% to 15% of which are singletons. V was trimmed by 2 bases and J by 1 base, leaving 28 bases between them. Germline V gene sequence: CDR1 SGHNT, CDR2 YENEEA. This CDR3 region has 21 residues. Study conclusions and caveats: Ophthalmopathy got predicted by the model a median about 6.7 months before its onset.

The rearrangement links TRBV11-3 to TRBJ2-3; D gene ambiguous. This sequence was found in a woman aged 18-30 years with Graves' hyperthyroidism. Sequences were obtained from blood. The CDR3 reads CASSLRWTNMTARIGTDTQYF. CDR3 nucleotides: TGTGCCAGCAGCTTAAGGTGGACCAATATGACCGCGAGAATAGGCACAGATACGCAGTATTTT.